Each of the 25 T cell receptor beta chains below was sequenced from the same sample in a study of lymphopenia after photon versus proton radiotherapy. Clones were sequenced by immunoSEQ multiplex PCR, and TCRdb holds only the in-frame ones, with some missing. The table shows about 19,000 clones, with about 90% occurring only once. Sequencing used peripheral blood, obtained from a patient treated with photon-based radiotherapy. The receptors here all came from a man between 60 and 70 years old with pancreatic cancer.

The genes are TRBV12-2 and TRBJ2-4. TRBV12-2 constitutes a pseudogene. This CDR3 is 12 amino acids long. The CDR3 region is CASRYPLFIQYF. CDR3 nucleotide sequence: TGTGCAAGTCGTTACCCCTTATTCATTCAGTACTTC.

The chain links TRBV7-6 to TRBJ2-7; 12 nucleotides line up with TRBD1. Trimming cost V 5 bases and J 6 bases; bases outside gene matches: 14. CDR1 and CDR2 (germline): SGHVS, FNYEAQ. The CDR3 runs 17 residues. CDR3 in DNA: TGTGCCAGCAGCCCACGGGACAGGGGGCTTTCGGGAGCCGAGCAGTACTTC. Its protein product is CASSPRDRGLSGAEQYF.

Here the CDR3 reads CASSLAGASLNTEAFF. The CDR3 DNA is TGCGCCAGCAGCTTGGCAGGGGCGTCCCTGAACACTGAAGCTTTCTTT. The chain has TRBV5-1 and TRBJ1-1, with TRBD1 as a possible D gene (6 bases). Looked up from germline, CDR1 is SGHRS and CDR2 is YFSETQ. The CDR3 has 16 residues. Trimming pared 0 bases from V and 0 bases from J, leaving 12 bases between.

The V and J genes are TRBV11-2 and TRBJ1-4; 7 bases fit TRBD1. The length of the CDR3 is 15 residues. The ends lost 7 bases at V and 5 bases at J; junction bases unmatched: 10. The V gene's germline CDR1 is SGHAT and CDR2 FQNNGV. The CDR3 loop is CASTPWTGINEKLFF. CDR3 DNA sequence: TGTGCCAGCACCCCTTGGACAGGAATAAATGAAAAACTGTTTTTT.

This chain joins TRBV19 and TRBJ2-1, with D possibly TRBD2 on 5 matching bases. The V end was cut by 6 bases, the J end by 6 bases, with 15 bases between. This CDR3 region has 14 residues. In germline, CDR1 is LNHDA, CDR2 SQIVND (reference sequence). CDR3 amino acids: CASRRPGLSNEQFF. The CDR3 DNA reads TGTGCCAGTAGGCGTCCGGGGTTGAGCAATGAGCAGTTCTTC.

J is TRBJ1-2 and V is TRBV29-1; D possibly corresponds to TRBD1 (5 bases). V dropped 6 bases and J dropped 4 bases, with 15 bases sitting between them. Germline CDR1 reads SQVTM; CDR2 reads ANQGSEA. The CDR3 has 13 residues. CDR3 sequence (DNA): TGCAGCGTCGACAGAGATGGGATCTATGGCTACACCTTC. Encoded protein: CSVDRDGIYGYTF.

The sample holds one count of this clone. The gene calls are TRBV7-3 and TRBJ2-6; D is uncertain. CDR1 SGHTA and CDR2 FQGTGA come from the germline V gene. V dropped 2 bases and J dropped 0 bases, with 5 bases sitting between them. CDR3 length: 15 amino acids. CDR3 DNA: TGTGCCAGCAGCTTACGCTCCTCTGGGGCCAACGTCCTGACTTTC. Protein product: CASSLRSSGANVLTF.

The CDR3 loop reads CASSLGSWSNQPQHF. The CDR3 DNA reads TGTGCCAGCAGCTTGGGTTCGTGGAGCAATCAGCCCCAGCATTTT. This chain connects TRBV5-6 to TRBJ1-5; D gene unclear. Trimming removed 0 bases at V and 1 base at J, with 8 bases between. Germline assignment: CDR1 SGHDT and CDR2 YYEEEE. The CDR3 totals 15 residues.

The chain combines TRBV2 with TRBJ1-3; D call uncertain. With 7 bases removed from V and 4 bases from J, the gap between germline ends came to 8 bases. Germline CDR1 reads SNHLY; CDR2 reads FYNNEI. The CDR3 extends over 12 amino acids. The CDR3 nucleotides read TGTGCCAGCATGACCGCCGGAAACACCATATATTTT. Translating it yields CASMTAGNTIYF.

V gene TRBV7-3 combines with J gene TRBJ2-1; no clear D. Trimming took off 1 base at V and 5 bases at J, with 6 bases between the two ends. CDR3 length: 13 amino acids. Germline V gene data show CDR1 as SGHTA and CDR2 as FQGTGA. The chain's CDR3 is CASSLSRNNEQFF. CDR3 bases: TGTGCCAGCAGCTTAAGCAGGAACAATGAGCAGTTCTTC.

The rearrangement uses TRBV13 and TRBJ1-3; D remains unclear. The CDR3 covers 19 residues. Trimming took 5 bases from V and 2 from J, leaving 25 bases between them. Germline values: CDR1 PRHDT, CDR2 FYEKMQ (reference sequence). The CDR3 here is CASSLRAKPKFGPGNTIYF. The CDR3 nucleotides read TGTGCCAGCAGCCTCCGGGCAAAACCAAAGTTCGGCCCTGGAAACACCATATATTTT.

CDR3 region: CASVPRRETQYF. The CDR3 region has the DNA TGTGCCAGCGTTCCTAGGAGGGAGACCCAGTACTTC. This chain links TRBV6-5 with TRBJ2-5, with D tentatively TRBD2 (5 bases). This CDR3 spans 12 amino acids. Germline V gene data show CDR1 as MNHEY and CDR2 as SVGAGI. The V gene lost 8 bases and the J gene lost 5 bases, with 12 bases spanning the gap.

The chain recombines TRBV18 with TRBJ2-1; tentative D call: TRBD1 (5 bases). The CDR3 length is 16 residues. The ends were cut back, 3 bases at V and 2 bases at J, with 14 bases in the middle. From germline, CDR1 is KGHSH and CDR2 LQKENI. The CDR3 sequence is CASSPPYRTTYNEQFF. The CDR3 coding sequence is TGTGCCAGCTCACCTCCCTACAGGACGACCTACAATGAGCAGTTCTTC.

This chain uses TRBV30 with TRBJ1-2, with 7 bases aligning to TRBD1. With 0 bases clipped from V and 1 base from J, the junction kept 11 bases outside the gene matches. The CDR3 has 17 residues. Germline CDR1 reads GTSNPN; CDR2 reads SVGIG (reference sequence). The CDR3 region has the DNA TGTGCCTGGAGTGTACTAGGGGGCAGACAATTTAACTATGGCTACACCTTC. Its protein is CAWSVLGGRQFNYGYTF.

V is TRBV7-2 and J is TRBJ2-7; D may be TRBD2 (6 bases). The germline V gene has CDR1 SGHTA and CDR2 FQGNSA. There are 14 residues in the CDR3. V gave up 5 bases and J gave up 7 bases, with 18 bases separating them. CDR3 protein: CASSRRGAPGEQYF. The CDR3 bases are TGTGCCAGCAGCCGCCGCGGGGCCCCGGGAGAGCAGTACTTC.

The V and J genes are TRBV5-6 and TRBJ2-7, with D perhaps matching TRBD1 or TRBD2 (5 bases each). Germline CDR1 is SGHDT and CDR2 is YYEEEE. The CDR3 loop spans 12 amino acids. Between the trimmed V and J ends, which lost 0 bases and 12 bases, there was a span of 13 bases. CDR3 DNA: TGTGCCAGCAGCTTGGGACAGAAACTAGGGTACTTC. Translating it yields CASSLGQKLGYF.

The rearrangement uses TRBV18 and TRBJ2-7; D is undetermined. Germline V lookup: CDR1 KGHSH, CDR2 LQKENI. V dropped 1 base and J dropped 1 base, with 8 bases sitting between them. The CDR3 sequence is 14 residues long. DNA of the CDR3: TGTGCCAGCTCACCACGTCAGCCATCCTACGAGCAGTACTTC. This gives the protein CASSPRQPSYEQYF.

This chain joins TRBV4-1 and TRBJ2-5; the D is unclear. The CDR3 runs to 13 residues. V was pared by 1 base and J by 4 bases, with 7 bases between. The germline CDR1 and CDR2 sequences are MGHRA and YSYEKL. This CDR3 is CASSQVKAETQYF. CDR3 sequence (DNA): TGCGCCAGCAGCCAAGTCAAGGCAGAGACCCAGTACTTC.

This clone occurred once. The chain carries TRBV5-6 and TRBJ1-2, with D possibly matching TRBD1 (5 bases). CDR1 and CDR2 (germline): SGHDT, YYEEEE. The CDR3 extends over 15 amino acids. V was clipped by 2 bases and J by 8 bases, with 19 bases between them. The CDR3 is CASSFELRGVTGYTF. For the CDR3, the DNA is TGTGCCAGCAGCTTTGAGCTACGGGGCGTCACCGGCTACACCTTC.

The chain couples TRBV30 to TRBJ2-5; a possible D gene is TRBD1 (5 bases). Germline V CDR1 and CDR2: GTSNPN, SVGIG (reference sequence). This CDR3 is 12 amino acids long. Trimming removed 3 bases at V and 4 bases at J, with 9 bases between. The CDR3, as DNA: TGTGCCTGGAGAGGGCAGGGAGAGACCCAGTACTTC. Translating gives CAWRGQGETQYF. The complete variable domain, with remaining parts taken from reference TRBV30 and TRBJ2-5, reads SQTIHQWPATLVQPVGSPLSLECTVEGTSNPNLYWYRQAAGRGLQLLFYSVGIGQISSEVPQNLSASRPQDRQFILSSKKLLLSDSGFYLCAWRGQGETQYFGPGTRLLVL.

The chain recombines TRBV7-8 with TRBJ1-5; no firm D call. The CDR3 length is 12 residues. V dropped 1 base and J dropped 9 bases, with 7 bases sitting between them. The germline V gene has CDR1 SGHVS and CDR2 FQNEAQ. CDR3 bases: TGTGCCAGCAGCTTAGATGCTTTGCCCCAGCATTTT. Amino acids: CASSLDALPQHF.

The chain recombines TRBV5-6 with TRBJ1-1; D is unresolved. The CDR3 sequence is 14 residues long. V shed 0 bases and J shed 1 base, with 7 bases lying between them. Germline assignment: CDR1 SGHDT and CDR2 YYEEEE. Here the CDR3 reads CASSLAPRNTEAFF. CDR3 bases: TGTGCCAGCAGCTTGGCACCGCGGAACACTGAAGCTTTCTTT. The full variable domain, rest sourced from reference TRBV5-6 and TRBJ1-1, is DAGVTQSPTHLIKTRGQQVTLRCSPKSGHDTVSWYQQALGQGPQFIFQYYEEEERQRGNFPDRFSGHQFPNYSSELNVNALLLGDSALYLCASSLAPRNTEAFFGQGTRLTVV.

This chain uses TRBV5-1 with TRBJ2-1; TRBD1 might be the D (5 bases). Per germline, CDR1 SGHRS and CDR2 YFSETQ. Trimming took off 3 bases at V and 8 bases at J, with 24 bases between the two ends. The CDR3 contains 17 residues. The DNA of the CDR3 is TGCGCCAGCAGCTCGGGCCCTTCAGGCCAGGGTAGCTATGAGCAGTTCTTC. It encodes CASSSGPSGQGSYEQFF.

V usage is TRBV29-1 and J usage is TRBJ2-7, with TRBD2 matching 8 bases. V lost 0 bases, J lost 1 base, and 11 bases stayed unmatched. The CDR3 is made up of 17 amino acids. Germline V gene sequence: CDR1 SQVTM, CDR2 ANQGSEA. The CDR3 sequence: CSVEDRPSGGISYEQYF. CDR3 bases: TGCAGCGTTGAAGATCGGCCCAGCGGGGGAATATCCTACGAGCAGTACTTC.

V usage is TRBV2 and J usage is TRBJ2-6; no reliable D call. Looked up from germline, CDR1 is SNHLY and CDR2 is FYNNEI. The CDR3 is made up of 17 amino acids. V was cut by 7 bases and J by 0 bases, with 16 bases left in between. CDR3 amino acids: CASMRRLLDSGANVLTF. CDR3 nucleotide sequence: TGTGCCAGCATGAGACGCCTCCTAGACTCTGGGGCCAACGTCCTGACTTTC.